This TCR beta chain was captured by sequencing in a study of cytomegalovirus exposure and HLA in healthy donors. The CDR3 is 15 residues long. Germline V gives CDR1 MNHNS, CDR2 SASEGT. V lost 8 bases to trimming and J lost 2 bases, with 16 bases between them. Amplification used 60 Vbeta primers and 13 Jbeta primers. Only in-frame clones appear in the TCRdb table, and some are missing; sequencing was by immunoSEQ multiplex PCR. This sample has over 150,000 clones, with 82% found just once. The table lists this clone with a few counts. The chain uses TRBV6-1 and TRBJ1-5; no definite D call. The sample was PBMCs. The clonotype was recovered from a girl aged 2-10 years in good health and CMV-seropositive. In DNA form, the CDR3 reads TGTGCCAGCCGTTTCAGTCGCGGAGGCAATCAGCCCCAGCATTTT. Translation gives CASRFSRGGNQPQHF.